This T cell receptor beta chain was profiled in a study of blood T cell repertoires in COVID-19. Looking at the study overall: T cells, B-cell-depleted T cells, or PBMCs supplied cDNA or gDNA.

TCRdb's table, derived via immunoSEQ multiplex PCR, lists solely in-frame clones and lacks some. Of about 320,000 clones listed, about nine tenths are singletons. Symptom resolution, clearance, or two negative PCRs marked donors in Cohort 3 as recovered. Germline loops: CDR1 SNHLY, CDR2 FYNNEI. V lost 4 bases and J 3 bases, leaving 12 bases between the germline ends. This CDR3 has 14 amino acids. This receptor was taken from a woman under 30 who had recovered from COVID-19. This chain joins TRBV2 and TRBJ1-1; possibly TRBD1 for D (6 bases). Source material: PBMCs or T cells enriched from blood (not recorded which). As DNA, the CDR3 is TGTGCCAGCAGTGTGACAGGCCCTGACACTGAAGCTTTCTTT. Its translation: CASSVTGPDTEAFF.